The TCR beta chain described here comes from a study of T cell responses to AZD1222 COVID-19 vaccine. As for the study in general: It was second doses at about 4 or about 12 weeks that were pooled. Findings of the study overall: At baseline, seropositivity was found in only a handful of AZD1222 recipients. Repertoires in all cases were sampled only once the peak T cell response had passed. White British donors predominated, females outnumbered males, and clonal diversity was possibly underestimated.

Some clones are missing from TCRdb's copy, which holds only in-frame ones; the method was immunoSEQ multiplex PCR. The sample includes about 120,000 clones, about 90% of them seen just once. A note on this clone: Antigen: not known.

The ends were cut back, 6 bases at V and 1 base at J, with 12 bases in the middle. Germline V gives CDR1 SEHNR, CDR2 FQNEAQ (reference sequence). This CDR3 region has 14 residues. The clonotype originates from an adult in good health. Material: peripheral blood, obtained on day 0 of AZD1222 vaccination. V gene TRBV7-9 combines with J gene TRBJ1-1; D is possibly TRBD1 (5 bases). CDR3 nucleotide sequence: TGTGCCAGCAGATCAGTGCAGGGGAACACTGAAGCTTTCTTT. Its translation is CASRSVQGNTEAFF.